The 14 T cell receptor beta chains below all came from one sample that was sequenced in a study of cytomegalovirus exposure and HLA in healthy donors. The PCR made use of 60 Vbeta and 13 Jbeta primers. The data were produced by immunoSEQ multiplex PCR, yet TCRdb's version contains in-frame clones alone and is incomplete. This sample's table has 130,000 or so clones. Sequenced sample: PBMCs. Receptor source: a woman younger than 30 in good health and CMV-seronegative.

The chain recombines TRBV14 with TRBJ2-7, with a possible D match to TRBD2 (5 bases). Germline CDR1 and CDR2: SGHDN and FVKESK. This CDR3 region has 13 residues. The V gene lost 3 bases and the J gene lost 9 bases, with 15 bases spanning the gap. The chain's CDR3 is CASSQVSTSRQYV. The CDR3 region has the DNA TGTGCCAGCAGCCAGGTATCTACTAGTCGGCAGTACGTC.

CDR3 DNA: TGCGCCAGCAGCTTGGCCGGGACTAGCGGGGGGTCGCGCGAGCAGTACGTC. Translated, it gives CASSLAGTSGGSREQYV. The chain couples TRBV5-1 to TRBJ2-7; 15 positions agree with TRBD2. The CDR3 has 17 residues. From germline, CDR1 is SGHRS and CDR2 YFSETQ. The J segment lost 6 bases and the V segment lost 0 bases, leaving 7 bases of the junction unmatched.

The V gene is TRBV4-2, the J gene TRBJ2-5; 11 positions match TRBD2. The J call is doubtful: the DNA matches TRBJ2-7 better. CDR1 and CDR2 from the germline V gene are LGHNA and YNFKEQ. The CDR3 runs to 17 residues. Written as DNA, the CDR3 is TGTGCCAGCAGCCAAGACCGACTAGCGGGGAGCTCCTACGAGCAGTACTTC. This gives the protein CASSQDRLAGSSYEQYF.

The CDR3 region is CASSLGQGARTEAFF. For the CDR3, the DNA is TGTGCCAGCAGCTTGGGACAGGGGGCGCGCACTGAAGCTTTCTTT. The V and J genes are TRBV7-6 and TRBJ1-1; TRBD1 aligns across 12 bases. The CDR3 runs 15 residues. J was trimmed by 4 bases and V by 3 bases; bases with no gene match: 3. CDR1 and CDR2 from the germline V gene are SGHVS and FNYEAQ.

The V and J genes are TRBV19 and TRBJ2-5; 8 nucleotides align to TRBD1. The CDR3 sequence is 14 residues long. V lost 0 bases and J lost 5; bases outside the gene matches: 2. CDR1 LNHDA and CDR2 SQIVND come from the germline V gene (reference sequence). CDR3: CASSIEDRAETQYF. In DNA, the CDR3 is TGTGCCAGTAGTATAGAGGACAGGGCCGAGACCCAGTACTTC.

The chain carries TRBV7-2 and TRBJ2-3; TRBD2 matches at 11 bases. Germline values: CDR1 SGHTA, CDR2 FQGNSA. V shed 0 bases and J 5 bases; nucleotides not matched to a gene: 4. The CDR3 spans 16 residues. CDR3 nucleotide sequence: TGTGCCAGCAGCTTAGCACTAGCGGGAGCCGAAGATACGCAGTATTTT. This sequence encodes CASSLALAGAEDTQYF.

The chain recombines TRBV6-5 with TRBJ2-1; 10 nucleotides line up with TRBD1. V gave up 1 base and J gave up 7 bases; unmatched junction bases: 1. The CDR3 extends over 14 amino acids. From germline, CDR1 is MNHEY and CDR2 SVGAGI. The CDR3 loop reads CASSYLDRGNEQFF. CDR3 DNA sequence: TGTGCCAGCAGTTACTTGGACAGGGGGAATGAGCAGTTCTTC.

The chain employs TRBV5-1 and TRBJ2-3; 8 bases match TRBD2. CDR3 length: 17 amino acids. Trimming at V came to 1 base and at J to 6 bases, leaving 13 bases not matched to a gene. Germline V lookup: CDR1 SGHRS, CDR2 YFSETQ. This CDR3 reads CASSLSGGAGAQDTQYF. CDR3 nucleotides: TGCGCCAGCAGCTTGTCGGGGGGGGCGGGAGCACAGGATACGCAGTATTTT.

This chain uses TRBV7-9 with TRBJ2-1; 13 bases are a match to TRBD2. Trimming removed 2 bases from V and 7 bases from J; junction bases left unmatched: 5. The CDR3 sequence is 16 residues long. Germline values: CDR1 SEHNR, CDR2 FQNEAQ (reference sequence). The CDR3 region has the DNA TGTGCCAGCAGCTTACGAGGACTAGCGGGAGCGAATGAGCAGTTCTTC. Amino acids: CASSLRGLAGANEQFF.

The J gene is TRBJ2-2, the V gene TRBV7-9, with TRBD2 matching 8 bases. CDR1 and CDR2 (germline): SEHNR, FQNEAQ (reference sequence). After removal of 5 bases from V and 3 bases from J, the junction contained 8 bases not matched to a gene. There are 16 residues in the CDR3. The CDR3 loop reads CASSTRTSSDTGELFF. CDR3 sequence (DNA): TGTGCCAGCAGCACAAGGACTAGCAGTGACACCGGGGAGCTGTTTTTT.

This chain uses TRBV6-4 with TRBJ1-6; TRBD1 matches at 7 bases. The CDR3 is 14 amino acids. Germline V gene data show CDR1 as MRHNA and CDR2 as SNTAGT. V shed 5 bases, J shed 10 bases, and the junction held 8 bases outside the gene matches. The CDR3 coding sequence is TGTGCCAGCAGTTCCGGGACAGTTGCCTCACCCCTCCACTTT. Translating gives CASSSGTVASPLHF.

The gene calls are TRBV30 and TRBJ2-7, with no clear D. The germline V and J ends were trimmed by 0 bases and 3 bases, with 6 bases remaining between them. Germline V CDR1 and CDR2: GTSNPN, SVGIG (reference sequence). The CDR3 covers 12 residues. The CDR3 spells CAWSVGFYEQYF. The CDR3 DNA sequence: TGTGCCTGGAGTGTCGGGTTCTACGAGCAGTACTTC.

This sequence joins TRBV25-1 and TRBJ2-5; 7 positions match TRBD1. Unmatched junction bases numbered 3, after V lost 5 bases and J lost 3 bases. Germline lookup yields CDR1 MGHDK and CDR2 SYGVNS. The CDR3 loop spans 13 amino acids. DNA of the CDR3: TGTGCCAGCAGTAGGACAGGAGAAGAGACCCAGTACTTC. It encodes CASSRTGEETQYF. The entire variable domain, with the rest obtained from reference TRBV25-1 and TRBJ2-5, is as follows: EADIYQTPRYLVIGTGKKITLECSQTMGHDKMYWYQQDPGMELHLIHYSYGVNSTEKGDLSSESTVSRIRTEHFPLTLESARPSHTSQYLCASSRTGEETQYFGPGTRLLVL.

The V and J genes are TRBV15 and TRBJ2-5; 9 positions agree with TRBD1. The CDR3 has 16 amino acids. Germline values: CDR1 LNHNV, CDR2 YYDKDF (reference sequence). V lost 4 bases, J lost 4 bases, and 10 bases stayed unmatched. CDR3 protein: CATSKPRTGVGETQYF. As DNA, the CDR3 is TGTGCCACCAGCAAGCCCCGGACAGGGGTGGGAGAGACCCAGTACTTC.